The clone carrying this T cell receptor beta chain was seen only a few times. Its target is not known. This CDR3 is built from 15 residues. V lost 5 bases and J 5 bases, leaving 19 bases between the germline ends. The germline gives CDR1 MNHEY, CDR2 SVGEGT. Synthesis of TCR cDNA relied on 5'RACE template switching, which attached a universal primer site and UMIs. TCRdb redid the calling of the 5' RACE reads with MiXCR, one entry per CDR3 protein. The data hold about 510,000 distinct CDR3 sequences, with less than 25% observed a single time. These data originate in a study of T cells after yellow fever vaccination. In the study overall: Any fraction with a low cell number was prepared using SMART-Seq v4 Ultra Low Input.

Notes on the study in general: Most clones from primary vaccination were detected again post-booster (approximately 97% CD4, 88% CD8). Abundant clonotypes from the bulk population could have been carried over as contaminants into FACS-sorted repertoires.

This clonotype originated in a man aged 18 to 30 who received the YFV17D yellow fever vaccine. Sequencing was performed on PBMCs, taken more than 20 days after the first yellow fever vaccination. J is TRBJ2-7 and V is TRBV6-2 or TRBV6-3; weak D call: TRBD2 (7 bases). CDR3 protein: CASSDHGGRPDEQYF. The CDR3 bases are TGTGCCAGCAGTGATCACGGGGGGCGGCCTGACGAGCAGTACTTC.